This T cell receptor (beta chain) came from a study of molecular identifiers for immune sequencing clone quantification. Study-level background: Replicates partitioned RNA from around 20,000 or 100,000 naive CD8 cells into five parts, sequencing four.

General study points: Clonotypes topping 20 RNA copies carried over 97% of effector molecules but under 1% of naive ones.

The germline CDR1 and CDR2 sequences are SGHDN and FVKESK. After removal of 4 bases from V and 2 bases from J, the junction contained 7 bases not matched to a gene. This CDR3 is built from 16 residues. Sorting defined naive CD8 T cells as CD8+CD4-CCR7+CD45RA+. Turning to this clonotype: Its specificity is not known.

Listed TCR primers, together with previously described methods, were used for the bulk TCR libraries. A single record per CDR3 protein comes from TCRdb applying MiXCR to the PCR reads. The sample lists about 640,000 distinct CDR3 sequences; about 20% were seen once. V is TRBV14 and J is TRBJ2-3, with 9 bases lining up with TRBD2. The source material was naive CD8+ T cells from blood, with Jurkat cell RNA spiked in. This sample's subset: FACS-sorted CD8+CD4-CCR7+CD45RA+ naive T cells. The TCR comes from a human donor in good health. Some libraries in this study had Jurkat cell RNA spiked in. This CDR3 reads CASSLLAGRLTDTQYF. The CDR3 bases are TGTGCCAGCAGCCTGCTAGCGGGGAGACTCACAGATACGCAGTATTTT.